What follows describes a single T cell receptor beta chain. The table lists this clonotype with a few counts. The clone's antigen remains unknown. No per-base quality is available; no much larger clone lies one base away. The CDR3 measures 13 amino acids from cysteine to phenylalanine. The entry retains the CDR3 DNA only, 39 bases that are in frame from base 1. From a lookup of the germline V gene (reference sequence), CDR1 and CDR2 are SGHKS and YYEKEE. V is reduced by 4 bases and J by 3 bases, leaving a spacing of 10 bases between them. This entry comes from a study of T cells in Graves' hyperthyroidism and ophthalmopathy (dated by TCRdb to between 2019 and 2020). Regarding the research as a whole: Peripheral blood samples were taken at the time of initial diagnosis, prior to any treatment. TCR V-J signatures able to tell the groups apart were searched for in a discovery cohort of 100 patients, of whom more than 40 had Graves' ophthalmopathy and more than 55 had stable Graves' hyperthyroidism. Whether ophthalmopathy could be predicted prospectively was tested in an independent validation cohort made up of 18 to 20 hyperthyroidism patients plus 17 patients who later progressed to ophthalmopathy. For training and testing, the 100 or so patients in the discovery cohort were randomly divided in a 7:3 ratio. In addition, the study compared T-cell repertoires in thyroid tissue and in blood from six Graves' hyperthyroidism patients. Once sampling was done, hyperthyroidism patients were given methimazole at a starting dose of 30 mg daily, whereas ophthalmopathy patients were given high-dose intravenous methylprednisolone. TCR Vbeta CDR3 sequencing of 140 or so peripheral blood samples (over 40 ophthalmopathy, 75 or so hyperthyroidism and roughly 17 progressor patients) is reported in the paper.

Stable Graves' hyperthyroidism was defined as the absence of progression to ophthalmopathy over 18 months of follow-up. Hyperthyroidism patients were newly diagnosed, had a disease duration of under 2 months, and were aged 18 to 65 years. Any patient with an uncontrolled infection, another autoimmune disease, pregnancy or lactation was excluded. Diagnoses relied on clinical symptoms, serum thyroxine and TRAb, thyroid ultrasound and orbital computed tomography. Ficoll-Paque density gradient centrifugation was used to isolate PBMCs from approximately 11 ml of fresh peripheral blood. Trizol reagent was used to extract total RNA, and RNA quality was then checked on an Agilent 2100 Bioanalyzer. Study-level results and caveats: Ophthalmopathy was separated from stable hyperthyroidism by a 13 V-J signature model, with around 90% sensitivity and 81% to 82% specificity obtained in cross-validation and 80%/75% obtained in testing. Most expanded thyroid clonotypes (frequency above 0.001) were also detected in blood, a finding suggesting that blood repertoires may reflect thyroid immune responses. Sample size was not statistically predetermined, and investigators were not blinded to group allocation. In validation, the model predicted progression to ophthalmopathy with approximately 71% sensitivity and approximately 74% specificity, a median of 6.5 months before onset.

The TCR beta CDR3 regions were amplified from the RNA transcripts. The first round of RT-PCR for the TCR CDR3 was performed with the HTBI primer set and the Qiagen OneStep RT-PCR kit. Libraries were constructed in a second round of multiplex PCR, after which size selection and purification were performed. Libraries were sequenced paired-end with 100 bp reads on an Illumina HiSeq2000. The source study handled its data this way. Raw data were processed with SOAPnuke, discarding reads with adapters, uncalled bases, mean Phred below 15, or no exact constant-primer or identifier match. High-quality paired reads were merged using COPE v1.2.5, and each unique nucleotide sequence was defined as a clonotype. MiTCR v1.1 was used to align the clonotypes against IMGT TRBV, TRBD and TRBJ reference segments. The analysis was restricted to V-J combinations with a frequency above 0.0001, which together covered around 99% of the repertoires. A TCS score was defined as the ratio between F50 (clonal expansion) and ExV (chaos), using BLOSUM62-based TCRdist between CDR3 peptides within each V-J. Welch's t-statistics and random forest reduced around 510 V-J features to roughly 13, which were used in a naive Bayes classifier (R e1071). TCRdb reworked the public reads: Q25 trimming with fastp, MiXCR clone assembly, productive beta chains retained. Each record represents a unique CDR3 protein, reported with the most common genes and DNA among its rows. TCRdb, not the original authors, processed these V and J calls. The sample table contains 300,000 to 400,000 distinct CDR3 sequences; only one count was recorded for approximately 14% of them. Approximately 23% of the sample lies in the top ten.

The sequence derives from a woman under 40 with Graves' hyperthyroidism. The rearrangement joined TRBV5-5 to TRBJ2-5; the D segment could be TRBD1, given 6 matching bases. Material: blood. The nucleotide sequence reads TGTGCCAGCAGCACAGGGCCCGAAGAGACCCAGTACTTC. Translated, it reads CASSTGPEETQYF.